This T cell receptor beta chain was recorded in a study of T cell responses to AZD1222 COVID-19 vaccine. For the study at large: Pooled together were second doses at about 4 or about 12 weeks.

General observations from the study: Mostly white British, mostly female donors; authors suggested clonal diversity may be underestimated.

The CDR3 spans 13 residues. Deletions cut 0 bases from V and 2 bases from J, with 6 bases between. CDR1 is SGHNT, CDR2 YYREEE, per germline (reference sequence). TCRdb keeps only in-frame clones here, not all; method: immunoSEQ multiplex PCR. The repertoire has 95,000 or so clones, 85% to 90% of them found once; the top ten carry around 3.5%. This clone came up a few times. Its cognate antigen is unknown. The receptor comes from an adult in good health. The material sequenced was peripheral blood, taken on day 0 of AZD1222 vaccination. The chain uses TRBV5-4 and TRBJ2-7; TRBD2 might be the D (5 bases). Written as DNA, the CDR3 is TGTGCCAGCAGCTTGGTTAGCGCCTACGAGCAGTACTTC. It encodes CASSLVSAYEQYF. Full variable domain (remainder filled in from reference TRBV5-4 and TRBJ2-7): ETGVTQSPTHLIKTRGQQVTLRCSSQSGHNTVSWYQQALGQGPQFIFQYYREEENGRGNFPPRFSGLQFPNYSSELNVNALELDDSALYLCASSLVSAYEQYFGPGTRLTVT.